These 5 T cell receptor beta chains came from one sample sequenced in a study of CD8 T cells in Susac syndrome. RNA amounts of about 0.5 to 1 ug underwent reverse transcription with random hexamers. TCRdb independently ran MiXCR on the immunoSEQ multiplex PCR reads; one entry per CDR3 protein. The sample has 100,000 or so distinct CDR3 sequences; around 94% are singletons. The sequenced sample consisted of CD4+ T cells from PBMCs. The source of these receptors is a human donor with Susac syndrome.

The rearrangement joins TRBV27 to TRBJ1-2, with 9 bases that match TRBD1. V shed 6 bases and J 1 base; nucleotides not matched to a gene: 6. Germline V gene sequence: CDR1 MNHEY, CDR2 SMNVEV (reference sequence). The CDR3 is 15 amino acids. The CDR3 DNA follows: TGTGCCAGCAGAACAGGGGGCGGGAATAACTATGGCTACACCTTC. Translating gives CASRTGGGNNYGYTF.

The rearrangement uses TRBV11-2 and TRBJ2-3; possible D gene TRBD2, 6 bases. CDR1 and CDR2 (germline): SGHAT, FQNNGV. V was clipped by 5 bases and J by 3 bases, with 15 bases between them. This CDR3 region has 15 residues. This CDR3 reads CASSVSGLSTDTQYF. CDR3 bases: TGTGCCAGCAGCGTTAGCGGTCTGTCTACAGATACGCAGTATTTT.

The chain is built from TRBV5-1 and TRBJ1-1; D remains ambiguous. V lost 1 base, J lost 2 bases, and 12 bases lay in between. This CDR3 is built from 15 residues. Germline CDR1 SGHRS, CDR2 YFSETQ. The CDR3 region is CASSLFPGGNTEAFF. DNA of the CDR3: TGCGCCAGCAGCTTGTTCCCCGGAGGAAACACTGAAGCTTTCTTT. The whole variable domain, filled in from reference TRBV5-1 and TRBJ1-1, reads KAGVTQTPRYLIKTRGQQVTLSCSPISGHRSVSWYQQTPGQGLQFLFEYFSETQRNKGNFPGRFSGRQFSNSRSEMNVSTLELGDSALYLCASSLFPGGNTEAFFGQGTRLTVV.

The rearrangement links TRBV19 to TRBJ2-7; tentative D call: TRBD2 (6 bases). V shed 5 bases and J shed 4 bases, with 15 bases lying between them. The CDR3 is made up of 14 amino acids. Germline V gene data show CDR1 as LNHDA and CDR2 as SQIVND (reference sequence). This CDR3 reads CASSRGTGPYEQYF. CDR3 in DNA: TGTGCCAGTAGTCGGGGGACGGGACCGTACGAGCAGTACTTC.

The chain uses TRBV30 and TRBJ2-2; TRBD1 might be the D (5 bases). The CDR3 consists of 14 residues. CDR1 is GTSNPN, CDR2 SVGIG, per germline (reference sequence). The V end lost 1 base, the J end lost 2 bases, and 8 bases lay between the germline ends. The CDR3: CAWSGTLNTGELFF. The CDR3 DNA reads TGTGCCTGGAGTGGGACACTTAACACCGGGGAGCTGTTTTTT. The complete variable domain, with remaining parts taken from reference TRBV30 and TRBJ2-2, reads SQTIHQWPATLVQPVGSPLSLECTVEGTSNPNLYWYRQAAGRGLQLLFYSVGIGQISSEVPQNLSASRPQDRQFILSSKKLLLSDSGFYLCAWSGTLNTGELFFGEGSRLTVL.